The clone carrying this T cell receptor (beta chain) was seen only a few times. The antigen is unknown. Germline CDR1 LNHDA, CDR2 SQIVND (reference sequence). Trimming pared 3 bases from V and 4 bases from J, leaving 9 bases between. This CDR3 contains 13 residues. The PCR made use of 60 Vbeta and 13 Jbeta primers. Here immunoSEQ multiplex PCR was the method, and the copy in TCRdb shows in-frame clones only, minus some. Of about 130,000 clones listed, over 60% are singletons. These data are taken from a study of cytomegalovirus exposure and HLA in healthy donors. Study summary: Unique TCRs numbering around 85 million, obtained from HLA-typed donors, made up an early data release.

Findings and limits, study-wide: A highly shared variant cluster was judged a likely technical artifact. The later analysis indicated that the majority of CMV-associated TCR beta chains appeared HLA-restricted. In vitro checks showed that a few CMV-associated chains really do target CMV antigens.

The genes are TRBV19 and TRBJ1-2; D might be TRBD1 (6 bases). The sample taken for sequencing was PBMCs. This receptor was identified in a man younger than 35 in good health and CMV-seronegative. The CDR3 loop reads CASSIGTPYGYTF. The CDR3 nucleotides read TGTGCCAGTAGTATTGGGACACCCTATGGCTACACCTTC.